The subject of this entry is one T cell receptor (beta chain). V gave up 3 bases and J gave up 4 bases; unmatched junction bases: 13. Germline V CDR1 and CDR2: LNHDA, SQIVND (reference sequence). The CDR3 contains 19 residues. The entry originates in a study of blood T cell repertoires in COVID-19. About the study: From the United States, Italy and Spain came samples of acute and convalescent COVID-19. PBMCs, B-cell-depleted T cells, or T cells were the source of the cDNA or gDNA that made up the material.

As processed by the authors: Reference gene primer amplification gave nucleated cell count estimates. Using immunoSEQ multiplex PCR, the repertoire was profiled, and TCRdb retains in-frame clones only, with some absent. V and J calls and clone size come straight from that table; D and trimming were deduced from the DNA. This table holds some 700,000 clones, around 90% found once. Material: peripheral blood. This clonotype was obtained from a woman younger than 35 with acute or convalescent COVID-19. V is TRBV19 and J is TRBJ2-1, with 12 bases identical to TRBD2. The DNA for the CDR3 is TGTGCCAGTAGTATGCACTCCGGACCTAGCGGGGGGGTTTACAATGAGCAGTTCTTC. Its protein is CASSMHSGPSGGVYNEQFF.